Shown below are 5 T cell receptor beta chains from a single sample sequenced in a study of T cell clonality in common variable immunodeficiency (dated by TCRdb to the mid-2010s). Libraries came from the immunoSEQ multiplex PCR assay. TCRdb holds this immuneACCESS table with in-frame rearrangements only. Some clones are missing; in checked studies, unresolved V genes explain under half, and the rest has no known cause. For this sample, some 60,000 clones appear and none is a singleton. The ten largest make up 1.6% of the sample. Sequenced input: peripheral blood mononuclear cells. These receptors originate from a person aged 18-70 years in good health.

This clone showed up many times. The CDR3 is cut off 3 residues early in the read; its end comes from the germline J gene. This chain links TRBV29-1 with TRBJ2-1; no clear D. The CDR3 spans 10 residues. The V gene's germline CDR1 is SQVTM and CDR2 ANQGSEA. Between the trimmed V and J ends, which lost 8 bases and 4 bases, there was a span of 6 bases. This CDR3 reads CSFLYNEQFF. Incomplete CDR3 DNA: TGCAGCTTCCTGTACAATGAG.

There are many counts of this clone. Read coverage stops 3 residues before the CDR3 terminus; the germline J gene supplies the remainder. This chain connects TRBV12-3 or TRBV12-4 to TRBJ2-7, with 11 bases identical to TRBD2. Trimming removed 5 bases from V and 3 bases from J; junction bases left unmatched: 6. The CDR3 spans 15 residues. This CDR3 is CASSLGTSGVYEQYF. The CDR3 DNA, read in part, is TGTGCCAGCAGTCTTGGGACTAGCGGAGTCTACGAG.

In its sample, this clone is medium-sized. Read data end 3 residues before the CDR3 end; the end is taken from the germline J gene. The V call is TRBV6-2 or TRBV6-3, the J call TRBJ2-6; D perhaps matches TRBD2 (6 bases). V was pared by 11 bases and J by 0 bases, with 8 bases between. The germline V gene encodes CDR1 MNHEY and CDR2 SVGEGT. This CDR3 contains 13 residues. The CDR3 sequence: CAGGYSGANVLTF. The sequenced CDR3 bases are TGTGCCGGGGGGTACTCTGGGGCCAACGTC.

This clone came up many times. The CDR3 is cut off 3 residues early in the read; its end comes from the germline J gene. V gene TRBV6-1 combines with J gene TRBJ2-2, with 9 bases that match TRBD1. The germline V gene has CDR1 MNHNS and CDR2 SASEGT. This CDR3 has 15 residues. The ends lost 4 bases at V and 5 bases at J; junction bases unmatched: 5. The CDR3 here is CASSGGTGWTGELFF. The covered CDR3 bases are TGTGCCAGCAGTGGGGGGACAGGGTGGACCGGGGAG.

This clone was seen many times. The read ends 3 residues early relative to the CDR3; the germline J gene fills the gap. V is TRBV24-1 and J is TRBJ2-7; 8 bases fit TRBD1. J gave up 6 bases and V 7 bases, and 7 bases lay outside the gene matches. This CDR3 spans 13 amino acids. Germline loops: CDR1 KGHDR, CDR2 SFDVKD. This CDR3 is CATSRTGLGEQYF. The CDR3 DNA, read in part, is TGTGCCACCAGCCGGACAGGGCTGGGCGAG.